These 27 T cell receptor beta chains share one sample of origin, sequenced in a study of cytomegalovirus exposure and HLA in healthy donors. The PCR was carried out with 60 Vbeta primers and 13 Jbeta primers. Only in-frame clones appear in the TCRdb table, and some are missing; sequencing was by immunoSEQ multiplex PCR. The sample yields approximately 210,000 clones, of which the top ten take up about 1%. Material for sequencing was PBMCs. All receptors derive from a woman in her 30s in good health and CMV-seropositive.

The chain is built from TRBV9 and TRBJ2-3; TRBD1 matches at 11 bases. In germline, CDR1 is SGDLS, CDR2 YYNGEE. CDR3 length: 20 residues. After removal of 3 bases from V and 0 bases from J, the junction contained 15 bases not matched to a gene. The CDR3 DNA reads TGTGCCAGCAGCGAACTACTGGACAGGGGGCCCCTCACTAGCACAGATACGCAGTATTTT. It yields the protein CASSELLDRGPLTSTDTQYF.

The gene calls are TRBV27 and TRBJ2-7; TRBD1 is a possible D gene (6 bases). Germline V gives CDR1 MNHEY, CDR2 SMNVEV (reference sequence). The CDR3 totals 14 residues. With 6 bases removed from V and 2 bases from J, the gap between germline ends came to 14 bases. In nucleotides, the CDR3 is TGTGCCAGCAGACACAGGGTTGTCACCTACGAGCAGTACTTC. Its protein is CASRHRVVTYEQYF.

The V gene is TRBV5-4, the J gene TRBJ2-1; D is ambiguous. From germline, CDR1 is SGHNT and CDR2 YYREEE (reference sequence). The CDR3 length is 14 residues. With 2 bases removed from V and 1 base from J, the gap between germline ends came to 7 bases. The CDR3, as DNA: TGTGCCAGCAGCTTTTCCCTATCCTACAATGAGCAGTTCTTC. This codes for CASSFSLSYNEQFF.

The chain couples TRBV9 to TRBJ1-4, with D possibly being TRBD1 (6 bases). CDR3 length: 15 residues. Trimming took 4 bases from V and 13 from J, leaving 23 bases between them. Germline CDR1 SGDLS, CDR2 YYNGEE. The CDR3 loop reads CASSSGGPGQVGLFF. The CDR3 coding sequence is TGTGCCAGCAGCTCGGGGGGGCCGGGTCAAGTAGGACTGTTTTTT.

V and J are TRBV29-1 and TRBJ1-3; 10 bases agree with TRBD1. Germline V gene lookup returns CDR1 SQVTM and CDR2 ANQGSEA. The CDR3 totals 15 residues. The V gene end was trimmed by 6 bases and the J gene end by 1 base; junction bases not matched to a gene: 6. The DNA of the CDR3 is TGCAGCGTCGGGACAGGGGTAGCTTCTGGAAACACCATATATTTT. This sequence encodes CSVGTGVASGNTIYF.

This chain connects TRBV6-5 to TRBJ1-1; TRBD1 might be the D (5 bases). Germline V gene lookup returns CDR1 MNHEY and CDR2 SVGAGI. CDR3 size: 14 residues. V lost 5 bases to trimming and J lost 1 base, with 11 bases between them. CDR3 region: CASSALDRNTEAFF. CDR3 sequence (DNA): TGTGCCAGCAGTGCCCTTGACAGGAACACTGAAGCTTTCTTT.

Details on this clone: Other DNA sequences within the sample encode an identical CDR3. The chain recombines TRBV5-1 with TRBJ1-1, with 8 bases identical to TRBD1. Germline CDR1 and CDR2: SGHRS and YFSETQ. The length of the CDR3 is 14 residues. With 4 bases clipped from V and 1 base from J, the junction kept 3 bases outside the gene matches. The chain's CDR3 is CASSPGTGNTEAFF. The DNA of the CDR3 is TGCGCCAGCAGCCCCGGGACAGGGAACACTGAAGCTTTCTTT.

The V gene is TRBV29-1, the J gene TRBJ2-5; TRBD2 matches at 14 bases. The CDR3 consists of 16 residues. Germline values: CDR1 SQVTM, CDR2 ANQGSEA. Unmatched junction bases numbered 8, after V lost 3 bases and J lost 5 bases. Here the CDR3 DNA reads TGCAGCGTTGATGGGGGACTAGCGGGAGTATCGGAGACCCAGTACTTC. Residues: CSVDGGLAGVSETQYF.

This sequence joins TRBV7-2 and TRBJ2-2; D gene ambiguous. This CDR3 has 13 residues. Trimming shortened V by 0 bases and J by 6 bases, and 5 bases separated the two germline ends. Germline CDR1 and CDR2: SGHTA and FQGNSA. The CDR3 loop reads CASSLASPGELFF. In nucleotides, the CDR3 is TGTGCCAGCAGCTTAGCGAGTCCCGGGGAGCTGTTTTTT. The full variable domain, its missing parts supplied by reference TRBV7-2 and TRBJ2-2, is GAGVSQSPSNKVTEKGKDVELRCDPISGHTALYWYRQSLGQGLEFLIYFQGNSAPDKSGLPSDRFSAERTGGSVSTLTIQRTQQEDSAVYLCASSLASPGELFFGEGSRLTVL.

V gene TRBV4-1 combines with J gene TRBJ1-3, with D possibly being TRBD1 (6 bases). This CDR3 region has 16 residues. The germline V and J ends were trimmed by 1 base and 9 bases, with 19 bases remaining between them. In germline, CDR1 is MGHRA, CDR2 YSYEKL. The CDR3 sequence is CASSQGLTGFSVTIYF. In nucleotides, the CDR3 is TGCGCCAGCAGCCAAGGCTTGACAGGCTTCTCGGTCACCATATATTTT.

V usage is TRBV5-1 and J usage is TRBJ2-5, with TRBD1 matching over 8 bases. V was clipped by 2 bases and J by 7 bases; unmatched bases: 4. The CDR3 covers 13 residues. Germline assignment: CDR1 SGHRS and CDR2 YFSETQ. The CDR3 loop reads CASSFGQGATQYF. DNA of the CDR3: TGCGCCAGCAGCTTCGGACAGGGAGCGACCCAGTACTTC.

The rearrangement links TRBV5-1 to TRBJ1-1, with D perhaps TRBD1 (5 bases). Germline lookup yields CDR1 SGHRS and CDR2 YFSETQ. The length of the CDR3 is 13 residues. V gave up 6 bases and J gave up 1 base, with 10 bases separating them. CDR3 protein: CASTREGNTEAFF. CDR3 bases: TGCGCCAGCACCAGGGAGGGGAACACTGAAGCTTTCTTT.

This chain joins TRBV18 and TRBJ1-1; the match to TRBD1 covers 9 bases. Per the germline V gene, CDR1 is KGHSH and CDR2 is LQKENI. The CDR3 extends over 16 amino acids. V shed 4 bases, J shed 5 bases, and the junction held 11 bases outside the gene matches. The CDR3 is CASSQSPQGTGTEAFF. The CDR3, as DNA: TGTGCCAGCTCACAGTCCCCACAGGGGACAGGGACTGAAGCTTTCTTT.

The rearrangement joins TRBV5-5 to TRBJ2-1, with 13 bases aligning to TRBD2. The CDR3 runs 18 residues. The trim removed 4 bases at V and 6 bases at J, leaving 13 bases unmatched. Germline V gene lookup returns CDR1 SGHKS and CDR2 YYEKEE (reference sequence). The CDR3 loop is CASSTRTSGGVKSNEQFF. As DNA, the CDR3 is TGTGCCAGCAGCACCAGGACTAGCGGGGGAGTGAAGAGCAATGAGCAGTTCTTC. The full variable domain, with the rest looked up from reference TRBV5-5 and TRBJ2-1, is DAGVTQSPTHLIKTRGQQVTLRCSPISGHKSVSWYQQVLGQGPQFIFQYYEKEERGRGNFPDRFSARQFPNYSSELNVNALLLGDSALYLCASSTRTSGGVKSNEQFFGPGTRLTVL.

CDR3 residues: CASSQDVRGSQPQHF. The CDR3 coding sequence is TGCGCCAGCAGCCAAGATGTGCGGGGATCCCAGCCCCAGCATTTT. The rearrangement joins TRBV4-1 to TRBJ1-5; the D is unclear. This CDR3 spans 15 amino acids. V lost 0 bases, J lost 7 bases, and 13 bases lay in between. Germline V gene data show CDR1 as MGHRA and CDR2 as YSYEKL.

This chain connects TRBV28 to TRBJ1-5; the D gene is possibly TRBD1 (5 bases). V was clipped by 5 bases and J by 0 bases, with 14 bases between them. Germline CDR1 and CDR2: MDHEN and SYDVKM. CDR3 size: 16 residues. The CDR3 is CASSRPQGYSNQPQHF. In DNA, the CDR3 is TGTGCCAGCAGTCGACCCCAGGGCTATAGCAATCAGCCCCAGCATTTT. Variable domain in full (rest from reference TRBV28 and TRBJ1-5): DVKVTQSSRYLVKRTGEKVFLECVQDMDHENMFWYRQDPGLGLRLIYFSYDVKMKEKGDIPEGYSVSREKKERFSLILESASTNQTSMYLCASSRPQGYSNQPQHFGDGTRLSIL.

The chain is built from TRBV5-5 and TRBJ1-2, with D tentatively TRBD1 (5 bases). The germline V gene encodes CDR1 SGHKS and CDR2 YYEKEE (reference sequence). Between the trimmed V and J ends, which lost 0 bases and 5 bases, there was a span of 11 bases. The CDR3 runs 14 residues. For the CDR3, the DNA is TGTGCCAGCAGCTTGGGCAGGGTTGAATATGGCTACACCTTC. Translation gives CASSLGRVEYGYTF.

The rearrangement links TRBV5-6 to TRBJ1-2, with D maybe TRBD1 (6 bases). Trimming took 2 bases from V and 5 from J, leaving 22 bases between them. The CDR3 covers 17 residues. Germline V lookup: CDR1 SGHDT, CDR2 YYEEEE. In DNA form, the CDR3 reads TGTGCCAGCAGCTTACTAAATTACAGGGCACCGCTATATGGCTACACCTTC. It is translated as CASSLLNYRAPLYGYTF.

The rearrangement joins TRBV18 to TRBJ2-1; D is possibly TRBD1 (6 bases). Germline CDR1 and CDR2: KGHSH and LQKENI. Trimming took off 3 bases at V and 6 bases at J, with 12 bases between the two ends. The CDR3 has 14 residues. The CDR3 sequence: CASSPSTQGNEQFF. The CDR3 bases are TGTGCCAGCTCACCGTCTACACAGGGCAATGAGCAGTTCTTC.

The chain links TRBV5-1 to TRBJ2-5; a weak D match, TRBD1 (6 bases). CDR3 size: 14 residues. The V end lost 0 bases, the J end lost 1 base, and 7 bases lay between the germline ends. The germline V gene encodes CDR1 SGHRS and CDR2 YFSETQ. The CDR3 here is CASSLGQAQETQYF. CDR3 DNA sequence: TGCGCCAGCAGCTTGGGACAGGCCCAAGAGACCCAGTACTTC.

The J gene is TRBJ1-4, the V gene TRBV5-1; D may be TRBD1 (6 bases). Trimming cost V 1 base and J 8 bases, with 9 bases left between them. Germline V CDR1 and CDR2: SGHRS, YFSETQ. The CDR3 totals 13 residues. CDR3 region: CASSLSRGEKLFF. Here the CDR3 DNA reads TGCGCCAGCAGCTTGAGCAGGGGCGAAAAACTGTTTTTT.

The chain uses TRBV19 and TRBJ2-7; 9 bases fit TRBD1. The J segment lost 3 bases and the V segment lost 6 bases, leaving 6 bases of the junction unmatched. The CDR3 length is 14 residues. CDR1 is LNHDA and CDR2 is SQIVND in the germline V gene (reference sequence). The CDR3 DNA reads as TGTGCCAGTAGGCCGGGACAGGGCCTCTACGAGCAGTACTTC. Translation gives CASRPGQGLYEQYF.

The V gene is TRBV9, the J gene TRBJ2-3, with TRBD2 identical over 11 bases. CDR3 length: 15 residues. From germline, CDR1 is SGDLS and CDR2 YYNGEE. The V and J ends lost 5 bases and 3 bases, in that order; junction bases with no gene match: 5. CDR3: CASSVSGRVTDTQYF. CDR3 sequence (DNA): TGTGCCAGCAGTGTTAGCGGGAGGGTAACAGATACGCAGTATTTT.

Here the CDR3 reads CASGTSNSYEQYF. CDR3 DNA sequence: TGTGCCAGCGGGACTAGCAACTCCTACGAGCAGTACTTC. This sequence joins TRBV11-2 and TRBJ2-7; TRBD2 matches 9 bases. Germline lookup yields CDR1 SGHAT and CDR2 FQNNGV. V lost 8 bases and J lost 0; bases outside the gene matches: 2. The CDR3 runs to 13 residues.

The chain recombines TRBV7-2 with TRBJ2-7, with D hard to call. The CDR3 consists of 15 residues. Germline loops: CDR1 SGHTA, CDR2 FQGNSA. Trimming removed 5 bases at V and 2 bases at J, with 16 bases between. The CDR3 protein is CASSPSATETYEQYF. CDR3 coding DNA: TGTGCCAGCAGCCCCTCGGCCACAGAAACCTACGAGCAGTACTTC.

The rearrangement uses TRBV28 and TRBJ1-1; 7 nucleotides match TRBD1. The CDR3 is 16 amino acids. Trimming removed 1 base from V and 5 bases from J; junction bases left unmatched: 10. Germline V gene lookup returns CDR1 MDHEN and CDR2 SYDVKM. DNA for the CDR3: TGTGCCAGCAGTTTATCCAGGGGGTGGGTTTTGACTGAAGCTTTCTTT. Protein sequence: CASSLSRGWVLTEAFF.

This CDR3 reads CASSPQNSGNTIYF. As DNA, the CDR3 is TGTGCCAGCTCACCCCAGAATTCTGGAAACACCATATATTTT. The rearrangement links TRBV18 to TRBJ1-3; D uncertain. V lost 3 bases, J lost 1 base, and 7 bases lay in between. Germline CDR1 and CDR2: KGHSH and LQKENI. The CDR3 is made up of 14 amino acids.